The 32 T cell receptor beta chains reported below all come from one sample, sequenced in a study of follicular helper T cells after annual influenza vaccination. Regarding time point: 2015-2016 season, pre-vaccination. Generated by immunoSEQ multiplex PCR, the TCRdb table keeps only in-frame clones and is missing some. Of roughly 5,100 clones in the sample, around four fifths were seen once. Sequenced here: CXCR5- memory CD4+ T cells sorted from blood, sampled on the day of influenza vaccination. The receptors derive from an adult who received the influenza vaccine.

The chain joins TRBV7-8 to TRBJ2-2; D perhaps matches TRBD1 (5 bases). This CDR3 spans 15 amino acids. Germline lookup yields CDR1 SGHVS and CDR2 FQNEAQ. V dropped 1 base and J dropped 6 bases, with 12 bases sitting between them. The chain's CDR3 is CASSLVRGAPGELFF. In DNA, the CDR3 is TGTGCCAGCAGCTTAGTTAGGGGTGCCCCCGGGGAGCTGTTTTTT.

The chain is built from TRBV6-1 and TRBJ2-7; weak D call: TRBD2 (5 bases). Germline CDR1 is MNHNS and CDR2 is SASEGT. V lost 2 bases, J lost 3 bases, and 17 bases lay in between. The CDR3 totals 16 residues. The CDR3 DNA is TGTGCCAGCAGTGAATCGGCACGGGGTAGGGTCTACGAGCAGTACTTC. This translates into CASSESARGRVYEQYF.

In regard to this clone: A read error may account for a junction end that differs from germline. The V and J genes are TRBV2 and TRBJ2-3; 10 bases are a match to TRBD2. CDR1 and CDR2 (germline): SNHLY, FYNNEI. There are 15 residues in the CDR3. The CDR3: CASREERGGLDTQYF. DNA of the CDR3: TGTGCCAGCAGAGAAGAGCGGGGGGGCCTTGATACGCAGTATTTT.

This clone appeared a few times. CDR3 bases: TGTGCCAGCAGCGTAGGGCCTAACTATGGCTACACCTTC. Residues: CASSVGPNYGYTF. The V gene is TRBV9, the J gene TRBJ1-2; D call uncertain. CDR3 length equals 13 residues. V was clipped by 0 bases and J by 0 bases, with 3 bases between them. Germline CDR1 reads SGDLS; CDR2 reads YYNGEE.

The chain recombines TRBV5-1 with TRBJ2-5, with 7 nucleotides matching TRBD1. Trimming took 4 bases from V and 11 from J; bases not matched to a gene: 11. The length of the CDR3 is 13 residues. Germline lookup yields CDR1 SGHRS and CDR2 YFSETQ. CDR3 protein: CASSLGTAGEQYF. For the CDR3, the DNA is TGCGCCAGCAGCCTCGGGACAGCCGGGGAGCAGTACTTC.

V usage is TRBV18 and J usage is TRBJ1-4; D perhaps matches TRBD1 (5 bases). CDR1 is KGHSH and CDR2 is LQKENI in the germline V gene. The CDR3 totals 14 residues. V shed 5 bases and J shed 7 bases, with 14 bases lying between them. The DNA of the CDR3 is TGTGCCAGCTCATCCGGGGCCGAGGGTGAAAAACTGTTTTTT. This gives the protein CASSSGAEGEKLFF.

A single count supports this clone. The V gene is TRBV19, the J gene TRBJ2-2; maybe TRBD1 (6 bases). CDR1 is LNHDA, CDR2 SQIVND, per germline (reference sequence). The germline V and J ends were trimmed by 2 bases and 6 bases, with 10 bases remaining between them. This CDR3 comprises 14 residues. In nucleotides, the CDR3 is TGTGCCAGTAGTATACAGGGGATCCCCGGGGAGCTGTTTTTT. Translating it yields CASSIQGIPGELFF.

This clone was found once. J is TRBJ2-4 and V is TRBV6-1, with D perhaps being TRBD1 or TRBD2 (7 bases each). The ends were cut back, 0 bases at V and 0 bases at J, with 18 bases in the middle. The CDR3 length is 19 residues. Per germline, CDR1 MNHNS and CDR2 SASEGT. The CDR3 loop is CASSEAGRGTDIAKNIQYF. The CDR3 DNA follows: TGTGCCAGCAGTGAAGCGGGGCGGGGGACAGATATAGCCAAAAACATTCAGTACTTC.

CDR3 residues: CASSVRTKQETQYF. The CDR3 DNA reads as TGTGCCAGCAGTGTACGCACCAAACAAGAGACCCAGTACTTC. The chain links TRBV2 to TRBJ2-5; D not resolved. The CDR3 totals 14 residues. Between the trimmed V and J ends, which lost 4 bases and 2 bases, there was a span of 11 bases. Per the germline V gene, CDR1 is SNHLY and CDR2 is FYNNEI.

This chain connects TRBV10-3 to TRBJ2-1, with 7 positions matching TRBD2. Losses at the gene ends were 9 bases for V and 0 bases for J; bases not matched to a gene: 2. Germline-derived CDR1 and CDR2 are ENHRY and SYGVKD. The CDR3 has 13 amino acids. The CDR3 is CAMSGDSYNEQFF. The CDR3 DNA is TGTGCCATGAGCGGGGACTCCTACAATGAGCAGTTCTTC.

This chain uses TRBV18 with TRBJ2-7; 11 bases fit TRBD2. J was trimmed by 7 bases and V by 2 bases; bases with no gene match: 7. The CDR3 is 15 amino acids. In germline, CDR1 is KGHSH, CDR2 LQKENI. As DNA, the CDR3 is TGTGCCAGCTCACCAGGACTAGCGGGTGGGGTAGAGCAGTACTTC. As protein: CASSPGLAGGVEQYF.

The V gene is TRBV9, the J gene TRBJ1-3, with D possibly being TRBD1 (5 bases). The length of the CDR3 is 14 residues. V lost 6 bases and J 0 bases, leaving 10 bases between the germline ends. Germline V lookup: CDR1 SGDLS, CDR2 YYNGEE. The CDR3 here is CASTRADSGNTIYF. CDR3 DNA: TGTGCCAGCACCAGGGCGGACTCTGGAAACACCATATATTTT.

The chain has TRBV6-1 and TRBJ2-2, with 10 bases identical to TRBD2. Germline trimming cut 7 bases from V and 3 bases from J; bases unmatched to any gene: 5. This CDR3 spans 15 amino acids. Germline lookup yields CDR1 MNHNS and CDR2 SASEGT. CDR3 protein: CASIWSGGDTGELFF. The CDR3 bases are TGTGCCAGCATATGGAGCGGGGGGGACACCGGGGAGCTGTTTTTT.

The chain links TRBV6-5 to TRBJ1-1, with a weak D call TRBD1 (5 bases). CDR1 and CDR2 (germline): MNHEY, SVGAGI. The ends were cut back, 6 bases at V and 1 base at J, with 12 bases in the middle. The CDR3 runs to 14 residues. This chain's CDR3 is CASSPGLKNTEAFF. The CDR3 DNA follows: TGTGCCAGCAGCCCGGGACTGAAGAACACTGAAGCTTTCTTT.

CDR3 in DNA: TGTGCCAGCAGGCTAACAGGCCTCTCTGGAAACACCATATATTTT. Protein sequence: CASRLTGLSGNTIYF. The chain carries TRBV27 and TRBJ1-3; weak D call: TRBD1 (5 bases). CDR3 size: 15 residues. Trimming removed 6 bases from V and 0 bases from J, with 12 bases in between. Per germline, CDR1 MNHEY and CDR2 SMNVEV (reference sequence).

The genes are TRBV27 and TRBJ2-2; D perhaps matches TRBD1 (6 bases). The germline V and J ends were trimmed by 3 bases and 3 bases, with 8 bases remaining between them. This CDR3 spans 14 amino acids. The germline gives CDR1 MNHEY, CDR2 SMNVEV (reference sequence). The CDR3 loop reads CASSFGQYTGELFF. The CDR3 DNA reads TGTGCCAGCAGTTTTGGACAGTACACCGGGGAGCTGTTTTTT.

The J gene is TRBJ2-7, the V gene TRBV29-1; 7 positions match TRBD1. This CDR3 is built from 13 residues. V lost 6 bases, J lost 0 bases, and 5 bases stayed unmatched. From germline, CDR1 is SQVTM and CDR2 ANQGSEA. CDR3 bases: TGCAGCGTCGCAACAGGGGCCTCCTACGAGCAGTACTTC. It yields the protein CSVATGASYEQYF.

This clone is a singleton in its sample. The chain employs TRBV30 and TRBJ1-1; D may be TRBD1 (5 bases). The CDR3 sequence is 12 residues long. Trimming removed 1 base at V and 4 bases at J, with 7 bases between. Germline CDR1 GTSNPN, CDR2 SVGIG (reference sequence). CDR3 nucleotides: TGTGCCTGGAGTGATGGGGGCACTGAAGCTTTCTTT. The encoded protein is CAWSDGGTEAFF. Combining the CDR3 with reference TRBV30 and TRBJ1-1 gives the whole variable domain SQTIHQWPATLVQPVGSPLSLECTVEGTSNPNLYWYRQAAGRGLQLLFYSVGIGQISSEVPQNLSASRPQDRQFILSSKKLLLSDSGFYLCAWSDGGTEAFFGQGTRLTVV.

The chain combines TRBV6-1 with TRBJ2-2, with no clear D. The germline gives CDR1 MNHNS, CDR2 SASEGT. V lost 6 bases, J lost 2 bases, and 4 bases lay in between. The CDR3 totals 12 residues. CDR3 sequence reads: CASRLNTGELFF. The CDR3 DNA reads TGTGCCAGCAGGCTAAACACCGGGGAGCTGTTTTTT.

On this clone: The junction departs from the called germline gene at one end, perhaps through a read error. V usage is TRBV11-2 and J usage is TRBJ2-7; D remains unclear. In germline, CDR1 is SGHAT, CDR2 FQNNGV. CDR3 size: 11 residues. The DNA of the CDR3 is TGTGCCAGCAGATTAGCCTACGAGCAGTACTTC. Translation gives CASRLAYEQYF.

The rearrangement links TRBV30 to TRBJ1-5, with unresolved D. V was cut by 5 bases and J by 0 bases, with 8 bases left in between. This CDR3 spans 13 amino acids. Germline assignment: CDR1 GTSNPN and CDR2 SVGIG (reference sequence). The CDR3 DNA reads as TGTGCCTGGGCCCCAGGTAGCAATCAGCCCCAGCATTTT. As protein: CAWAPGSNQPQHF.

The V gene is TRBV14, the J gene TRBJ1-2, with 7 bases matching TRBD1. The germline CDR1 and CDR2 sequences are SGHDN and FVKESK. CDR3 length equals 15 residues. V lost 4 bases to trimming and J lost 4 bases; unmatched junction nucleotides: 9. The CDR3 is CASSPTRDSSYGYTF. The CDR3 coding sequence is TGTGCCAGCAGCCCCACAAGGGACAGTTCCTATGGCTACACCTTC.

The chain employs TRBV4-1 and TRBJ1-6; 9 bases map to TRBD1. Germline assignment: CDR1 MGHRA and CDR2 YSYEKL. The ends lost 3 bases at V and 4 bases at J; junction bases unmatched: 10. This CDR3 has 18 amino acids. The CDR3 region has the DNA TGCGCCAGCAGCCACGCTGGGACAGGGCGAAGTTATAATTCACCCCTCCACTTT. Protein sequence: CASSHAGTGRSYNSPLHF.

The gene calls are TRBV2 and TRBJ1-2, with D tentatively TRBD1 (5 bases). The ends were cut back, 5 bases at V and 3 bases at J, with 13 bases in the middle. Looked up from germline, CDR1 is SNHLY and CDR2 is FYNNEI. This CDR3 contains 14 residues. The CDR3 region is CASSPGSWDYGYTF. The DNA for the CDR3 is TGTGCCAGCAGTCCAGGGTCGTGGGACTATGGCTACACCTTC.

The chain links TRBV19 to TRBJ2-1; D possibly corresponds to TRBD2 (6 bases). Trimming pared 4 bases from V and 9 bases from J, leaving 13 bases between. The CDR3 is 13 amino acids. The germline V gene encodes CDR1 LNHDA and CDR2 SQIVND (reference sequence). The CDR3 DNA follows: TGTGCCAGTAGTACAGCGGGTTTGGGTGAGCAGTTCTTC. Amino acid sequence: CASSTAGLGEQFF.

The chain recombines TRBV6-1 with TRBJ2-5, with 7 bases identical to TRBD1. J was trimmed by 5 bases and V by 4 bases; bases with no gene match: 4. CDR3 length equals 13 residues. Looked up from germline, CDR1 is MNHNS and CDR2 is SASEGT. The CDR3: CASSVDRAETQYF. Written as DNA, the CDR3 is TGTGCCAGCAGTGTAGACAGGGCCGAGACCCAGTACTTC.

The chain links TRBV6-1 to TRBJ2-1; D perhaps matches TRBD2 (6 bases). Looked up from germline, CDR1 is MNHNS and CDR2 is SASEGT. With 4 bases removed from V and 0 bases from J, the gap between germline ends came to 19 bases. The CDR3 runs 18 residues. The CDR3, as DNA: TGTGCCAGCAGTGGGGCCGCACTAGCTACCGTCTCCTACAATGAGCAGTTCTTC. Translated, it gives CASSGAALATVSYNEQFF.

This clone turned up a few times. J is TRBJ2-5 and V is TRBV5-1; the D gene is possibly TRBD2 (7 bases). V was cut by 7 bases and J by 3 bases, with 19 bases left in between. Germline V gene lookup returns CDR1 SGHRS and CDR2 YFSETQ. The CDR3 length is 15 residues. The chain's CDR3 is CASRWRGRAEETQYF. For the CDR3, the DNA is TGCGCCAGCCGATGGAGGGGGAGGGCCGAAGAGACCCAGTACTTC.

DNA of the CDR3: TGTGCCAGTAGTATAGTTAGAAGTCCTCAAGAGACCCAGTACTTC. Translation gives CASSIVRSPQETQYF. The chain is built from TRBV19 and TRBJ2-5; D remains ambiguous. Trimming stripped 1 base from V and 2 bases from J, with 11 bases between. From germline, CDR1 is LNHDA and CDR2 SQIVND (reference sequence). The CDR3 length is 15 residues.

The chain couples TRBV6-5 to TRBJ1-3; D is unresolved. The V gene lost 0 bases and the J gene lost 3 bases, with 3 bases spanning the gap. CDR1 MNHEY and CDR2 SVGAGI come from the germline V gene. This CDR3 is built from 13 residues. The CDR3, as DNA: TGTGCCAGCAGTTACTCATTTGGAAACACCATATATTTT. Translation: CASSYSFGNTIYF.

The chain joins TRBV5-1 to TRBJ2-7, with D maybe TRBD1 (8 bases). The CDR3 extends over 13 amino acids. Trimming took 7 bases from V and 2 from J, leaving 13 bases between them. Germline values: CDR1 SGHRS, CDR2 YFSETQ. The CDR3 sequence is CASGTGGAYEQYF. CDR3 nucleotides: TGCGCCAGCGGTACAGGGGGGGCCTACGAGCAGTACTTC.

The V call is TRBV6-5, the J call TRBJ2-1; tentatively, D is TRBD2 (5 bases). The V end was cut by 11 bases, the J end by 9 bases, with 11 bases between. Per germline, CDR1 MNHEY and CDR2 SVGAGI. The CDR3 has 10 amino acids. The CDR3 DNA reads as TGTGCCGGAGGATTAGGTGAGCAGTTCTTC. It is translated as CAGGLGEQFF.